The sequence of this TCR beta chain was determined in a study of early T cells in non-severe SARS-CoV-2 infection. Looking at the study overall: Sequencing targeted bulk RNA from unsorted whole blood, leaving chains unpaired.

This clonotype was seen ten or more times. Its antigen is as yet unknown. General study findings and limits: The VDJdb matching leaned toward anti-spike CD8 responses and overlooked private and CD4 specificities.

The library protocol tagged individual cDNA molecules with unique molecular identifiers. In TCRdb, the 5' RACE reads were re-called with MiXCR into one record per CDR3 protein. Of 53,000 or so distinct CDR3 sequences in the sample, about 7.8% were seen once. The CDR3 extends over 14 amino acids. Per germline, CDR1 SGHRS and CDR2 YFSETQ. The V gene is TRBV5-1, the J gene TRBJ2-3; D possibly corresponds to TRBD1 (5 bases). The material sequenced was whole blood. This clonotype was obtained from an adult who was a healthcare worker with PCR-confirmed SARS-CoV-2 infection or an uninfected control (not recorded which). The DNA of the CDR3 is TGCGTAAGCAGCGTAACGACAGTCACAGATACGCAGTATTTT. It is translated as CVSSVTTVTDTQYF.